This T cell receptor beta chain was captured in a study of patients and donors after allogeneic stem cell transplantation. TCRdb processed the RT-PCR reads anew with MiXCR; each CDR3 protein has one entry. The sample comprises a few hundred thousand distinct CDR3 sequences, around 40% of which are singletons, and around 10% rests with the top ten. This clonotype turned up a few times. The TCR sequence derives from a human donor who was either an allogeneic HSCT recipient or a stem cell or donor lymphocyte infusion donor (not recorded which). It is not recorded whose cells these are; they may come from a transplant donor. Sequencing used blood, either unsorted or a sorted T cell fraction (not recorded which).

The CDR3 loop reads CASSYLGPSGNTIYF. The CDR3 DNA follows: TGTGCCAGCAGTTACCTGGGTCCCTCTGGAAACACCATATATTTT. This chain links TRBV6-5 with TRBJ1-3; D is unclear. Germline V gives CDR1 MNHEY, CDR2 SVGAGI. The CDR3 contains 15 residues. Trimming stripped 2 bases from V and 0 bases from J, with 8 bases between.